The rows below give T cell receptor beta chains drawn from one sample of a study of tumour-infiltrating T cells in Burkitt lymphoma. Some clones are missing from TCRdb's copy, which holds only in-frame ones; the method was immunoSEQ multiplex PCR. The sample has a few thousand clones, 24% seen once; the top ten hold less than 30%. The sequencing sample was made of tumor tissue. The receptors were gathered from a human donor with diffuse large B-cell lymphoma. Each CDR3 is given with its conserved first and last residue. The D gene is left open where the match is weak. Expanded clones get a size class; other rows say once, few or many, or leave the size out.

V gene	D gene	J gene	clone size	CDR3 DNA	CDR3 protein
TRBV5-1	TRBD2	TRBJ2-1	few	TGCGCCAGCAGCTTGGGTTGGGCTAGCGGGAGAACCAATGAGCAGTTCTTC	CASSLGWASGRTNEQFF
TRBV27	.	TRBJ2-3	large	TGTGCCTCCAACTCCGGGACTCTCCGCACAGATACGCAGTATTTT	CASNSGTLRTDTQYF
TRBV6-4	TRBD1	TRBJ1-1	.	TGTGCCAGCAGCCAACAGGGGTTCGGGACTGAAGCTTTCTTT	CASSQQGFGTEAFF
TRBV4-2	.	TRBJ1-3	few	TGTGCCAGCAGCCAAGGCCTAGGGGGTCCCGCCGGAAACACCATATATTTT	CASSQGLGGPAGNTIYF
TRBV5-1	.	TRBJ1-1	.	TGCGCCAGCAGCTTGGGGCAAGGGTTCGGGAGCACTGAAGCTTTCTTT	CASSLGQGFGSTEAFF
TRBV18	.	TRBJ1-1	few	TGTGCCAGCTCACTTCTCGATCAGGCGACGAACACTGAAGCTTTCTTT	CASSLLDQATNTEAFF
TRBV7-6	.	TRBJ1-1	few	TGTGCCAGCAGCTTCCCGGGTGGCATCACTGAAGCTTTCTTT	CASSFPGGITEAFF
TRBV30	TRBD1	TRBJ2-7	.	TGTGCCGGCTCCTTCCGGGACAGGGGGTCCTACGAGCAGTACTTC	CAGSFRDRGSYEQYF
TRBV4-3	TRBD1	TRBJ2-1	medium-sized	TGCGCCAGCAGCCAAGAGGACAGGGAGGCTGAGCAGTTCTTC	CASSQEDREAEQFF
TRBV28	.	TRBJ2-1	.	TGTGCCAGCAGTCCCTCCGGGGGTGGCGCGTACAATGAGCAGTTCTTC	CASSPSGGGAYNEQFF
TRBV4-3	.	TRBJ2-7	few	TGCGCCAGCAGTCCTGAGGCAGGGGGGACCTACGAGCAGTACTTC	CASSPEAGGTYEQYF
TRBV5-6	TRBD1	TRBJ1-1	few	TGTGCCAGCAGCTTAGTGGACAGGGAAGCTTTCTTT	CASSLVDREAFF
TRBV6-6	TRBD1	TRBJ1-3	.	TGTGCCAGCAGTGGACAGGGGAACACCATATATTTT	CASSGQGNTIYF
TRBV19	.	TRBJ1-2	few	TGTGCCAGTAAAGGTACCGGGGGGCCTAACTATGGCTACACCTTC	CASKGTGGPNYGYTF
TRBV10-3	.	TRBJ2-7	.	TGTGCCACCGGTAGCCCTAGTAACTACGAGCAGTACTTC	CATGSPSNYEQYF
TRBV4-2	.	TRBJ2-7	.	TGTGCCAGCAGCCAAGACAGAGCACTCTCCTACGAGCAGTACTTC	CASSQDRALSYEQYF
TRBV7-9	TRBD1	TRBJ1-2	.	TGTGCCAGCAGCTTAGTGGGGGACAGGGATAACTATGGCTACACCTTC	CASSLVGDRDNYGYTF
TRBV4-3	.	TRBJ1-1	few	TGCGCCAGCAGCCAGGAGGCGGGGAACACTGAAGCTTTCTTT	CASSQEAGNTEAFF
TRBV11-2	.	TRBJ2-4	.	TGTGCCAGCAGCTTCGGGGTAAACGCCAAAAACATTCAGTACTTC	CASSFGVNAKNIQYF
TRBV6-6	.	TRBJ1-4	.	TGTGCCAGCAGTTTTAAATCTCTAATACTGTTTTTT	CASSFKSLILFF
TRBV2	.	TRBJ2-2	large	TGTGCCAGCAGCTGGACAGTAACCGGGGAGCTGTTTTTT	CASSWTVTGELFF
TRBV7-9	TRBD2	TRBJ2-1	.	TGTGCCAGCAGCTTAGGCCGAGCGGGAGCGAGCAATGAGCAGTTCTTC	CASSLGRAGASNEQFF
TRBV27	TRBD1	TRBJ1-5	.	TGTGCCAGCAGTATACAGGGGGCTTGGCAGCCCCAGCATTTT	CASSIQGAWQPQHF
TRBV14	.	TRBJ2-5	.	TGTGCCAGCAGCCAAGATCGAGGGGAGACCCAGTACTTC	CASSQDRGETQYF
TRBV30	.	TRBJ2-3	.	TGTGCCTGGAGTAGGTCACAGAGGACAGATACGCAGTATTTT	CAWSRSQRTDTQYF
TRBV7-6	.	TRBJ2-1	.	TGTGCCAGCAGCTTAATGAATCAGGACAATGAGCAGTTCTTC	CASSLMNQDNEQFF
TRBV7-2	.	TRBJ1-1	once	TGTGCCAGCAGCTCCCAGGGTCTCCTAATGAACACTGAAGCTTTCTTT	CASSSQGLLMNTEAFF
TRBV18	.	TRBJ1-2	few	TGTGCCAGCTCACCTTTCGACAGGAAGACTAACTATGGCTACACCTTC	CASSPFDRKTNYGYTF
TRBV7-2	TRBD2	TRBJ2-3	few	TGTGCCAGCAGCTCAAGGGGACTAGCGGGAGTCACAGATACGCAGTATTTT	CASSSRGLAGVTDTQYF
TRBV28	.	TRBJ1-2	few	TGTGCCAGCAGTTTAAAACCCTGGAACTATGGCTACACCTTC	CASSLKPWNYGYTF
TRBV11-3	.	TRBJ2-2	once	TGTGCCAGCAGCTTAGACCGGGGTACCGGGGAGCTGTTTTTT	CASSLDRGTGELFF
TRBV7-2	TRBD1	TRBJ2-5	.	TGTGCCAGCAGCTCTACGGGACAGAGAGAAGAGACCCAGTACTTC	CASSSTGQREETQYF
TRBV5-6	.	TRBJ2-5	.	TGTGCCAGCAGCTACCAAGAGACCCAGTACTTC	CASSYQETQYF
TRBV7-2	.	TRBJ1-1	.	TGTGCCAGCAGTCTAGGGGGGGTCCGGCGGGGCACTGAAGCTTTCTTT	CASSLGGVRRGTEAFF
TRBV4-3	TRBD1	TRBJ2-7	.	TGCGCCAGCAGCCAAGGTCCCCCTTACAGGGGGATCAACTACGAGCAGTACTTC	CASSQGPPYRGINYEQYF
TRBV27	.	TRBJ1-1	.	TGTGCCAGCAGTTTCTCCGGAGAGACTGAAGCTTTCTTT	CASSFSGETEAFF
TRBV7-9	.	TRBJ2-1	.	TGTGCCAGCAGCTTAGCGGACGGGGAATGGCAGTTCTTC	CASSLADGEWQFF
TRBV6-5	.	TRBJ1-1	.	TGTGCCAGCAGTGAGGGGAAGAACACTGAAGCTTTCTTT	CASSEGKNTEAFF
TRBV27	.	TRBJ1-5	few	TGTGCCAGCAGTTTTTTGGGCTACAATCAGCCCCAGCATTTT	CASSFLGYNQPQHF
TRBV15	.	TRBJ1-5	few	TGTGCCACCAGCAGAGATAGTAAGGAAACCCAGCATTTT	CATSRDSKETQHF
TRBV7-2	TRBD2	TRBJ2-7	.	TGTGCCAGCAGCTTAGGGCTAGCGGGAGTTGGGGAGCAGTACTTC	CASSLGLAGVGEQYF
TRBV29-1	.	TRBJ2-1	once	TGCAGCGTTTGGTCTTTATTAAATGAGCAGTTCTTC	CSVWSLLNEQFF
TRBV19	.	TRBJ1-1	few	TGTGCCAGTAGTTGGCAGGTGAACACTGAAGCTTTCTTT	CASSWQVNTEAFF
TRBV29-1	TRBD2	TRBJ2-1	.	TGCAGCTCGGTGGGTAGCGGGGGAAATAGGGAGCAGTTCTTC	CSSVGSGGNREQFF
TRBV7-9	.	TRBJ2-7	.	TGTGCCAGCAGCGCAACGGTCTACGAGCAGTACTTC	CASSATVYEQYF
TRBV9	.	TRBJ1-1	medium-sized	TGTGCCAGCAGCGTGGCAGAGACGAACACTGAAGCTTTCTTT	CASSVAETNTEAFF
TRBV5-6	.	TRBJ2-7	few	TGTGCCAGCAGCTTGGAGGGGTGGAATCCCTACGAGCAGTACTTC	CASSLEGWNPYEQYF
TRBV18	TRBD1	TRBJ2-3	.	TGTGCCAGCTCACCAAGGGACAGGGGAGATACGCAGTATTTT	CASSPRDRGDTQYF
TRBV9	TRBD1	TRBJ1-2	few	TGTGCCAGCAGCCCTCGGACAGGGATTAACTATGGCTACACCTTC	CASSPRTGINYGYTF
TRBV2	.	TRBJ2-3	few	TGTGCCAGCCGCGGTGGCCCCCATACGCAGTATTTT	CASRGGPHTQYF
TRBV7-3	TRBD2	TRBJ2-1	once	TGTGCCAGCAAACGAGCGGGAGAGGGCAATGAGCAGTTCTTC	CASKRAGEGNEQFF
TRBV5-1	.	TRBJ1-3	few	TGCGCCAGCAGCCCCCGGGAGGGGGACTTCTCTGGAAACACCATATATTTT	CASSPREGDFSGNTIYF
TRBV4-3	TRBD2	TRBJ2-1	few	TGCGCCAGCAGCCAAGATACTAGCGGGTACAATGAGCAGTTCTTC	CASSQDTSGYNEQFF
TRBV7-2	.	TRBJ2-2	.	TGTGCCAGCAGCACGGGAGTCGGGGAGCTGTTTTTT	CASSTGVGELFF
TRBV29-1	.	TRBJ2-6	few	TGCAGCGTTGGGGTGGCAGGGGCCAACGTCCTGACTTTC	CSVGVAGANVLTF
TRBV29-1	.	TRBJ2-7	.	TGCAGCGTTGCTCTACGGACTGCCTACGAGCAGTACTTC	CSVALRTAYEQYF